This T cell receptor (beta chain) was recorded in a study of T cells in Graves' hyperthyroidism and ophthalmopathy. Amplification of TCR beta CDR3 regions was performed using RNA transcripts as template. With the HTBI primer set, the TCR CDR3 went through a first round of RT-PCR. TCRdb itself ran the multiplex PCR reads through MiXCR, one entry per CDR3 protein. The sample contains about 600,000 distinct CDR3 sequences, more than 12% of which appear only once. Study findings and constraints: For ophthalmopathy, model prediction preceded onset by a median roughly 5.9 months.

Trimming shortened V by 3 bases and J by 5 bases, and 11 bases separated the two germline ends. This CDR3 comprises 14 residues. Germline CDR1 and CDR2: MDHEN and SYDVKM. This clonotype occurred many times. The antigen remains unidentified. The chain combines TRBV28 with TRBJ1-5; D unresolved. Sequenced sample: blood. This TCR was sampled from a woman aged 45-65 years with Graves' ophthalmopathy. CDR3 region: CASSFGYSYQPQHF. Written as DNA, the CDR3 is TGTGCCAGCAGTTTTGGTTACAGTTATCAGCCCCAGCATTTT.